A selection of T cell receptor beta chains follows, all from one sample in a study of OX40 agonist ivuxolimab in advanced cancers. Profiling relied on immunoSEQ multiplex PCR, and the TCRdb table lists in-frame clones only, not all of them. The table lists around 100,000 clones, roughly 91% of them singletons. The material was CD4+ or CD8+ T cells sorted from blood, obtained in a trial of the OX40 agonist ivuxolimab. The origin of the receptors is an adult with an advanced solid tumor such as melanoma, head and neck, liver or kidney cancer. The CDR3 runs from the conserved cysteine through the conserved F or W. A D gene is named only where the DNA matches it firmly. Clone size, where shown, is once, few, many, or a class for clones that have expanded.

>TRBV7-9|TRBD1|-|TRBJ1-2
TGTGCCAGCAGCTTAGGACAGGGTACGAGTGGCTACACCTTC
CASSLGQGTSGYTF
>TRBV14|-|-|TRBJ1-1
TGTGCCAGCAGCCATTGGCTCAACACTGAAGCTTTCTTT
CASSHWLNTEAFF
>TRBV18|-|-|TRBJ2-1
TGTGCCAGCCGATCCGGAGGGAGTACCTCCTACAATGAGCAGTTCTTC
CASRSGGSTSYNEQFF
>TRBV6-5|TRBD1|-|TRBJ1-2
TGTGCCAGCAGTAGGGACAGGACTTATGGCTACACCTTC
CASSRDRTYGYTF
>TRBV6-5|-|-|TRBJ2-1
TGTGCCAGCAGTTATAACAATGAGCAGTTCTTC
CASSYNNEQFF
>TRBV5-8|-|few|TRBJ1-2
TGTGCCAGCAGCTCCTGGACTGCTAACTATGGCTACACCTTC
CASSSWTANYGYTF
>TRBV7-2|TRBD2|-|TRBJ2-1
TGTGCCAGCAGCTTGAGCGGGAGTCGGTTCTTC
CASSLSGSRFF
>TRBV18|TRBD1|-|TRBJ2-1
TGTGCCAGCTCACCCAACAGGGGTGGGGAGCAGTTCTTC
CASSPNRGGEQFF
>TRBV6-5|TRBD1|-|TRBJ1-3
TGTGCCAGCAGACTACAGGGGGCAGGTGGAAACACCATATATTTT
CASRLQGAGGNTIYF
>TRBV7-2|TRBD1|-|TRBJ2-5
TGTGCCAGCAGCTCCCTTAGGACAGGGATAGAGACCCAGTACTTC
CASSSLRTGIETQYF
>TRBV27|TRBD1|-|TRBJ2-7
TGTGCCAGCAGTTTATCGAGCATGGGACAGATCTACGAGCAGTACTTC
CASSLSSMGQIYEQYF
>TRBV7-2|-|-|TRBJ2-3
TGTGCCAGCAGCCGTGACAGAGGGGACACAGATACGCAGTATTTT
CASSRDRGDTDTQYF
>TRBV7-7|-|few|TRBJ2-5
TGTGCCAGCAGCCTCAACAGGGTTGAGGAGACCCAGTACTTC
CASSLNRVEETQYF
>TRBV10-3|TRBD2|-|TRBJ2-7
TGTGCCATCAGTGAGTCGGTCGGGAGGACCTACGAGCAGTACTTC
CAISESVGRTYEQYF
>TRBV5-1|TRBD1|-|TRBJ1-2
TGCGCCAGCAGCCCGGGGGACAGGGCGTATGGCTACACCTTC
CASSPGDRAYGYTF
>TRBV7-2|-|-|TRBJ1-1
TGTGCCAGCAGCTTAAGGTCGGTTGAAGCTTTCTTT
CASSLRSVEAFF
>TRBV7-7|TRBD1|-|TRBJ2-5
TGTGCCAGCAGCTTTGGGACAGGGGGCGATGAGACCCAGTACTTC
CASSFGTGGDETQYF
>TRBV5-1|-|-|TRBJ2-6
TGCGCCAGCAGCTTACAGGGTGCGGGGGGGGCCAACGTCCTGACTTTC
CASSLQGAGGANVLTF
>TRBV12-5|TRBD2|-|TRBJ2-1
TGTGCTAGTGGACTAGCGGGGGGGGCGGAGCAGTTCTTC
CASGLAGGAEQFF
>TRBV7-3|-|-|TRBJ2-7
TGTGCCAGCAGCTTAAACCCCAGCGGCGAGCAGTACTTC
CASSLNPSGEQYF
>TRBV28|-|-|TRBJ2-7
TGTGCCAGCAGCTCGTGGGGACCACGCTACGAGCAGTACTTC
CASSSWGPRYEQYF
>TRBV27|TRBD2|-|TRBJ2-3
TGTGCCAGCAGTTTATCGGGGACTACACAGAGTACGCAGTATTTT
CASSLSGTTQSTQYF
>TRBV2|-|-|TRBJ1-1
TGTGCCAGCAGTTCAGGGGCTTGGACTGAAGCTTTCTTT
CASSSGAWTEAFF
>TRBV28|-|once|TRBJ2-7
TGTGCCAGCAGCATAGGAGGCCCGCCCTACGAGCAGTACTTC
CASSIGGPPYEQYF
>TRBV27|TRBD1|once|TRBJ2-4
TGTGCCAGCAGTTTTTCAGGGGGCCTTATGCACATTCAGTACTTC
CASSFSGGLMHIQYF
>TRBV5-1|TRBD1|once|TRBJ2-7
TGCGCCAGCAGCACCGGACAGGGGGTATACGAGCAGTACTTC
CASSTGQGVYEQYF
>TRBV5-4|TRBD1|-|TRBJ2-2
TGTGCCAGCAGCTTGGGACAGGGAAACCCCGGGGAGCTGTTTTTT
CASSLGQGNPGELFF
>TRBV11-2|TRBD1|-|TRBJ2-7
TGTGCCAGCAGCTTTTTGGCCTCGGGACAGGTGCCCGTGAAGCAGTACTTC
CASSFLASGQVPVKQYF
>TRBV7-9|-|-|TRBJ2-1
TGTGCCAGCAGCTTAGTAGGGACGACAGGACTAAATGAGCAGTTCTTC
CASSLVGTTGLNEQFF
>TRBV27|-|once|TRBJ2-6
TGTGCCAGCAGACGGGGAGAAACATACTCTGGGGCCAACGTCCTGACTTTC
CASRRGETYSGANVLTF
>TRBV5-4|-|-|TRBJ2-7
TGTGCCAGCAGCTTGGACAGGGTGGTGGAGCAGTACTTC
CASSLDRVVEQYF
>TRBV7-2|TRBD2|-|TRBJ2-5
TGTGCCAGCAGCCGGCTAGCGGGCCCTCAAGAGACCCAGTACTTC
CASSRLAGPQETQYF
>TRBV27|-|once|TRBJ2-5
TGTGCCAGCAGCCCAGCAGGGAGAGAGACCCAGTACTTC
CASSPAGRETQYF
>TRBV5-1|TRBD2|-|TRBJ2-7
TGCGCCAGCAGCCTGACCGGACTAGCGGCCTCCTACGAGCAGTACTTC
CASSLTGLAASYEQYF
>TRBV7-9|TRBD1|-|TRBJ2-7
TGTGCCAGCAGCTTTCGGACAGGTGATTACGAGCAGTACTTC
CASSFRTGDYEQYF
>TRBV7-8|-|-|TRBJ2-2
TGTGCCAGCAGCTTAGTTAGCCCCGGGGAGCTGTTTTTT
CASSLVSPGELFF